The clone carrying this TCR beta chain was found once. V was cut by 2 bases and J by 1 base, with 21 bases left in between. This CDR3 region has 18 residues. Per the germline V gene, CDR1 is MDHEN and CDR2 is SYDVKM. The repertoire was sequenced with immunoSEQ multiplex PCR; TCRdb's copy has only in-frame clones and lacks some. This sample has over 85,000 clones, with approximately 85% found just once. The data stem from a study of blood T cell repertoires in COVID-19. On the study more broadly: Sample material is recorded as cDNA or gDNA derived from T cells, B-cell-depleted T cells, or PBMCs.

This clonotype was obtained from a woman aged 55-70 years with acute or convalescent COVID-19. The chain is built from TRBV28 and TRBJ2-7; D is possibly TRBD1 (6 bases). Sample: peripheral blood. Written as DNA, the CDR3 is TGTGCCAGCAGTTTAGGTAGTTGGGGGACACTGGTATCCTACGAGCAGTACTTC. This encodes CASSLGSWGTLVSYEQYF.